The next 25 T cell receptor beta chains were all read from a single sample in a study of radiotherapy plus CTLA-4 blockade in lung cancer (dated by TCRdb to 2016 to 2019). Library generation was performed with the immunoSEQ multiplex PCR assay. TCRdb holds this immuneACCESS table with in-frame rearrangements only. Some clones are missing; in checked studies, unresolved V genes explain under half, and the rest has no known cause. Within this sample are roughly 80,000 clones, with roughly 70% of them counted one time only. The ten most abundant clones make up 9.9% of the sample. The input for sequencing was peripheral blood, taken from a patient treated with radiotherapy plus ipilimumab. The receptors shown here come from a human donor with non-small cell lung cancer whose response to radiotherapy plus ipilimumab could not be evaluated.

On this clone: The identical CDR3 is also encoded by other nucleotide sequences in the sample. V usage is TRBV7-3 and J usage is TRBJ1-1, with TRBD1 matching over 7 bases. V shed 4 bases and J 1 base; nucleotides not matched to a gene: 3. The CDR3 is made up of 14 amino acids. CDR1 is SGHTA and CDR2 is FQGTGA in the germline V gene. This chain's CDR3 is CASSSTGSNTEAFF. DNA for the CDR3: TGTGCCAGCAGCTCGACAGGGTCGAACACTGAAGCTTTCTTT.

This clone came up once. The J gene is TRBJ2-2, the V gene TRBV5-1; the match to TRBD2 covers 11 bases. V shed 6 bases, J shed 7 bases, and the junction held 8 bases outside the gene matches. The CDR3 sequence is 15 residues long. From germline, CDR1 is SGHRS and CDR2 YFSETQ. Here the CDR3 reads CASTNSGRAVGELFF. The CDR3, as DNA: TGCGCCAGCACAAATAGCGGGAGGGCCGTCGGGGAGCTGTTTTTT.

Concerning this clone itself: The junction shows a germline mismatch at one end, possibly a read error. This rearrangement joins TRBV19 to TRBJ1-1; no definite D call. Germline V gene data show CDR1 as LNHDA and CDR2 as SQIVND (reference sequence). The CDR3 has 15 residues. CDR3: CASLWRLGLNAEAFF. CDR3 nucleotide sequence: TGTGCCAGTTTATGGAGGCTAGGCTTGAACGCTGAAGCTTTCTTT.

This clone was found once. This rearrangement joins TRBV21-1 to TRBJ2-7; no DNA check was done on the table's D call, TRBD1. TRBV21-1 is a pseudogene locus. The CDR3 consists of 14 residues. The CDR3 DNA is TGTGCCAGCAGCAAAGCGGGACAGCCCTACGAGCAGTACTTC. It yields the protein CASSKAGQPYEQYF.

In its sample, this clone was seen once. The chain uses TRBV27 and TRBJ1-2; 8 bases match TRBD1. In germline, CDR1 is MNHEY, CDR2 SMNVEV (reference sequence). The CDR3 consists of 14 residues. V lost 2 bases and J lost 5; bases outside the gene matches: 4. Here the CDR3 DNA reads TGTGCCAGCAGTTTACTGGGACAGGCTTATGGCTACACCTTC. This codes for CASSLLGQAYGYTF.

The DNA for the CDR3 is TGTGCCAGCAGTTTATGGGCCGGGTCGGCAGGGGATGACTATGGCTACACCTTC. Protein: CASSLWAGSAGDDYGYTF. This chain links TRBV27 with TRBJ1-2; the D gene is possibly TRBD1 (6 bases). This CDR3 is 18 amino acids long. V lost 1 base to trimming and J lost 3 bases, with 21 bases between them. CDR1 and CDR2 (germline): MNHEY, SMNVEV (reference sequence).

J is TRBJ2-7 and V is TRBV28, with TRBD1 matching over 8 bases. The CDR3 runs 15 residues. J gave up 2 bases and V 6 bases, and 9 bases lay outside the gene matches. Germline CDR1 and CDR2: MDHEN and SYDVKM. The CDR3: CASSPLLGQAYEQYF. The CDR3 bases are TGTGCCAGCAGCCCGCTTTTGGGACAGGCCTACGAGCAGTACTTC.

V is TRBV7-8 and J is TRBJ1-4; 7 nucleotides line up with TRBD1. This CDR3 has 16 residues. After removal of 5 bases from V and 8 bases from J, the junction contained 14 bases not matched to a gene. Germline loops: CDR1 SGHVS, CDR2 FQNEAQ. CDR3 DNA: TGTGCCAGCAGCCAAACAGGGGCGGTACCTCTCGAAAAACTGTTTTTT. It codes for CASSQTGAVPLEKLFF. Complete variable domain (other parts from reference TRBV7-8 and TRBJ1-4): GAGVSQSPRYKVAKRGQDVALRCDPISGHVSLFWYQQALGQGPEFLTYFQNEAQLDKSGLPSDRFFAERPEGSVSTLKIQRTQQEDSAVYLCASSQTGAVPLEKLFFGSGTQLSVL.

CDR3 nucleotide sequence: TGTGCCAGCGACTCCACCGGGACAGGGTTTCAGCCCCAGCATTTT. Translating gives CASDSTGTGFQPQHF. This chain uses TRBV2 with TRBJ1-5, with 9 bases matching TRBD1. The CDR3 extends over 15 amino acids. J gave up 6 bases and V 8 bases, and 11 bases lay outside the gene matches. The germline gives CDR1 SNHLY, CDR2 FYNNEI.

This chain links TRBV29-1 with TRBJ2-7, with 11 bases fitting TRBD1. The length of the CDR3 is 13 residues. The germline V gene encodes CDR1 SQVTM and CDR2 ANQGSEA. V shed 5 bases and J 4 bases; nucleotides not matched to a gene: 4. CDR3 DNA: TGCAGCGTTTTGGGACAGGGGGATTACGAGCAGTACTTC. This encodes CSVLGQGDYEQYF.

The gene calls are TRBV28 and TRBJ2-7; TRBD2 might be the D (6 bases). This CDR3 region has 14 residues. Germline V gene lookup returns CDR1 MDHEN and CDR2 SYDVKM. V was clipped by 2 bases and J by 1 base, with 9 bases between them. The CDR3, as DNA: TGTGCCAGCAGTTTAATAGGGAGGTCCTACGAGCAGTACTTC. As protein: CASSLIGRSYEQYF.

V usage is TRBV28 and J usage is TRBJ1-5, with 7 bases identical to TRBD1. Germline loops: CDR1 MDHEN, CDR2 SYDVKM. This CDR3 has 15 amino acids. V lost 3 bases, J lost 1 base, and 3 bases stayed unmatched. As DNA, the CDR3 is TGTGCCAGCAGTTTGACAGGGTTCAGCAATCAGCCCCAGCATTTT. It encodes CASSLTGFSNQPQHF.

The sample holds a few counts of this clone. The J gene is TRBJ1-5, the V gene TRBV4-2; possible D gene TRBD1, 5 bases. The CDR3 spans 12 residues. The V end lost 4 bases, the J end lost 6 bases, and 7 bases lay between the germline ends. Germline loops: CDR1 LGHNA, CDR2 YNFKEQ. CDR3 sequence reads: CASSRRGQPQHF. CDR3 in DNA: TGTGCCAGCAGCCGAAGGGGTCAGCCCCAGCATTTT.

The chain employs TRBV19 and TRBJ1-6; D may be TRBD1 (5 bases). The CDR3 is 14 residues long. Germline V gives CDR1 LNHDA, CDR2 SQIVND (reference sequence). Trimming stripped 6 bases from V and 5 bases from J, with 11 bases between. The CDR3 sequence is CASRAGGDNSPLHF. The DNA of the CDR3 is TGTGCCAGTAGAGCCGGAGGGGATAATTCACCCCTCCACTTT.

The gene calls are TRBV6-1 and TRBJ1-2; maybe TRBD1 (5 bases). Deletions cut 7 bases from V and 3 bases from J, with 9 bases between. Looked up from germline, CDR1 is MNHNS and CDR2 is SASEGT. CDR3 length: 12 residues. The CDR3 nucleotides are TGTGCCAGCAAAAGGGGTGACTATGGCTACACCTTC. It specifies CASKRGDYGYTF.

This rearrangement joins TRBV2 to TRBJ1-1, with TRBD1 as a possible D gene (5 bases). This CDR3 comprises 13 residues. Trimming cost V 5 bases and J 3 bases, with 10 bases left between them. Germline V gives CDR1 SNHLY, CDR2 FYNNEI. The CDR3 here is CASSKDRHTEAFF. CDR3 DNA sequence: TGTGCCAGCAGTAAAGACAGACACACTGAAGCTTTCTTT.

This chain joins TRBV29-1 and TRBJ2-3; D possibly corresponds to TRBD1 (6 bases). The CDR3 extends over 14 amino acids. The V end lost 4 bases, the J end lost 7 bases, and 18 bases lay between the germline ends. Per the germline V gene, CDR1 is SQVTM and CDR2 is ANQGSEA. DNA for the CDR3: TGCAGCGTTGCAGGGTCACAGGGTACGAATACGCAGTATTTT. It encodes CSVAGSQGTNTQYF.

This chain links TRBV9 with TRBJ2-7; maybe TRBD1 (6 bases). Germline assignment: CDR1 SGDLS and CDR2 YYNGEE. The CDR3 loop spans 15 amino acids. Trimming took 0 bases from V and 2 from J, leaving 12 bases between them. CDR3 loop: CASSVDQGIAYEQYF. DNA for the CDR3: TGTGCCAGCAGCGTAGATCAGGGGATTGCCTACGAGCAGTACTTC.

The sample holds a few counts of this clone. Written as DNA, the CDR3 is TGTGCCAGCAGTTTTGGGGAAGGGGGCGTTGAAAAACTGTTTTTT. It encodes CASSFGEGGVEKLFF. V usage is TRBV28 and J usage is TRBJ1-4, with TRBD1 matching 7 bases. This CDR3 is built from 15 residues. The J segment lost 7 bases and the V segment lost 3 bases, leaving 8 bases of the junction unmatched. Germline V gives CDR1 MDHEN, CDR2 SYDVKM.

This chain links TRBV11-2 with TRBJ2-3; 7 bases are shared with TRBD2. In germline, CDR1 is SGHAT, CDR2 FQNNGV. The CDR3 has 14 amino acids. V gave up 5 bases and J gave up 5 bases; unmatched junction bases: 7. The CDR3 loop is CASSPAGALDTQYF. The CDR3 DNA follows: TGTGCCAGCAGCCCGGCGGGAGCTCTAGATACGCAGTATTTT.

J is TRBJ2-1 and V is TRBV7-9; 11 nucleotides match TRBD2. Germline CDR1 and CDR2: SEHNR and FQNEAQ (reference sequence). The CDR3 is 15 residues long. Trimming at V came to 1 base and at J to 8 bases, leaving 4 bases not matched to a gene. This CDR3 is CASSLVAGGPHEQFF. The CDR3 coding sequence is TGTGCCAGCAGCTTAGTAGCGGGAGGGCCACATGAGCAGTTCTTC.

J is TRBJ2-1 and V is TRBV7-2, with D possibly matching TRBD2 (6 bases). V was shortened by 0 bases and J by 2 bases, with 14 bases between the two germline ends. The CDR3 has 17 residues. Germline V gene lookup returns CDR1 SGHTA and CDR2 FQGNSA. CDR3 bases: TGTGCCAGCAGCTTAGCGTGGTCTAGCGATCCCTACAATGAGCAGTTCTTC. Protein: CASSLAWSSDPYNEQFF. Filled out from reference TRBV7-2 and TRBJ2-1, the complete variable domain reads GAGVSQSPSNKVTEKGKDVELRCDPISGHTALYWYRQSLGQGLEFLIYFQGNSAPDKSGLPSDRFSAERTGGSVSTLTIQRTQQEDSAVYLCASSLAWSSDPYNEQFFGPGTRLTVL.

CDR3 in amino acids: CASSFVLAGQETQYF. The DNA for the CDR3 is TGCGCCAGCAGCTTCGTACTAGCGGGCCAAGAGACCCAGTACTTC. The chain is built from TRBV5-1 and TRBJ2-5; TRBD2 matches at 9 bases. The V segment lost 2 bases and the J segment 1 base; nucleotides outside the gene matches: 3. In germline, CDR1 is SGHRS, CDR2 YFSETQ. The CDR3 covers 15 residues.

V is TRBV29-1 and J is TRBJ1-1; D might be TRBD1 (6 bases). V was cut by 7 bases and J by 0 bases, with 12 bases left in between. Germline V gene lookup returns CDR1 SQVTM and CDR2 ANQGSEA. This CDR3 is built from 13 residues. The DNA for the CDR3 is TGCAGCGCGAAGACAGGTCTGAACACTGAAGCTTTCTTT. This gives the protein CSAKTGLNTEAFF. The full variable domain, with the rest looked up from reference TRBV29-1 and TRBJ1-1, is SAVISQKPSRDICQRGTSLTIQCQVDSQVTMMFWYRQQPGQSLTLIATANQGSEATYESGFVIDKFPISRPNLTFSTLTVSNMSPEDSSIYLCSAKTGLNTEAFFGQGTRLTVV.

This clone was counted between two and nine times. V and J are TRBV6-4 and TRBJ1-1, with TRBD1 as a possible D gene (5 bases). Germline V lookup: CDR1 MRHNA, CDR2 SNTAGT. Trimming pared 2 bases from V and 8 bases from J, leaving 12 bases between. This CDR3 is built from 13 residues. The CDR3 is CASSDLGGNEAFF. The CDR3, as DNA: TGTGCCAGCAGTGACCTTGGGGGGAACGAAGCTTTCTTT.